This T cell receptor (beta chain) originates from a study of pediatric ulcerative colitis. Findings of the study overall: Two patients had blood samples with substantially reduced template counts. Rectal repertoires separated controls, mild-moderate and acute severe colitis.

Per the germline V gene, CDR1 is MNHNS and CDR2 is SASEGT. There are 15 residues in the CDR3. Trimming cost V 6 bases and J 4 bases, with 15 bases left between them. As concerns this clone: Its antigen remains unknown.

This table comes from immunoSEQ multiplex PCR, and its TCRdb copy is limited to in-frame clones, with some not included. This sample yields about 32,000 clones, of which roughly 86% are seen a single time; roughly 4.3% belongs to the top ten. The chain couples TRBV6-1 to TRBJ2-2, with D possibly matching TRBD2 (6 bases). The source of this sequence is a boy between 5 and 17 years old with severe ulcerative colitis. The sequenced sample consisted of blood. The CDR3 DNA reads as TGTGCCAGCAGGGTGGGGGGACGACGCACCGGGGAGCTGTTTTTT. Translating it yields CASRVGGRRTGELFF.